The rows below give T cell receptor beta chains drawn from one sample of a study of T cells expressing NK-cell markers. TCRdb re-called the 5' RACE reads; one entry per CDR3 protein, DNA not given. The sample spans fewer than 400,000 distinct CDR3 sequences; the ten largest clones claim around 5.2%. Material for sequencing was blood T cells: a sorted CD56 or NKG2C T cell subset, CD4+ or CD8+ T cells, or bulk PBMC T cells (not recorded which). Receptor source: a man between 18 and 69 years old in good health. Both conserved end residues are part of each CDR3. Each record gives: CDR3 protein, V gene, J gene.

CASTRTLDNQPQHF,TRBV6-1,TRBJ1-5
CASSTYRGSGANVLTF,TRBV5-1,TRBJ2-6
CASFRGSGDRGETQYF,TRBV6-1,TRBJ2-5
CASSGRGNEQFF,TRBV18,TRBJ2-1
CASSYKSYLSYNSPLHF,TRBV6-5,TRBJ1-6
CASSLGAPNSPLHF,TRBV7-9,TRBJ1-6
CASIKGGTSGGNEQFF,TRBV2,TRBJ2-1
CASSLVIGTGDTGELFF,TRBV5-1,TRBJ2-2
CASSQESRVLAGVNEQFF,TRBV14,TRBJ2-1
CASSYRLTGDEQFF,TRBV5-1,TRBJ2-1
CASSLYGGNTDTQYF,TRBV27,TRBJ2-3
CASSFGSQRNTEAFF,TRBV5-1,TRBJ1-1
CASSLAAGAATEAFF,TRBV7-9,TRBJ1-1
CASRNAGQLSPLHF,TRBV19,TRBJ1-6
CASTLLPGTGGDGYTF,TRBV28,TRBJ1-2
CASRPGPGTTGELFF,TRBV12-3/TRBV12-4,TRBJ2-2
CASNPRRTDTQYF,TRBV21-1,TRBJ2-3
CSASKRASGRNEQFF,TRBV20-1,TRBJ2-1
CASSLSDRGSFSYEQYF,TRBV5-1,TRBJ2-7
CASSSTASYGYTF,TRBV13,TRBJ1-2
CTSKSGTSRSNEQFF,TRBV7-9,TRBJ2-1
CASSLDHRTVTYEQYF,TRBV11-2,TRBJ2-7
CAISEPDRAVNFYNEQFF,TRBV10-3,TRBJ2-1
CASRPPGKVSNTEAFF,TRBV19,TRBJ1-1
CASSPNWAGEVTEAFF,TRBV7-8,TRBJ1-1
CATSFTTVTYNEQFF,TRBV4-1,TRBJ2-1
CASSPRASSYNEQFF,TRBV5-8,TRBJ2-1
CASSPLGVYGYTF,TRBV7-2,TRBJ1-2
CASSLVRPSNQETQYF,TRBV7-8,TRBJ2-5
CASNKGQGSTNEKLFF,TRBV12-3/TRBV12-4,TRBJ1-4
CASSRRGGSMTGANVLTF,TRBV19,TRBJ2-6
CASSQAWAGGSADTQYF,TRBV4-1,TRBJ2-3
CASSSPRVSNYGYTF,TRBV6-1,TRBJ1-2
CASSFDNLNTEAFF,TRBV6-5,TRBJ1-1
CASSESPKFGRFYEQYF,TRBV2,TRBJ2-7
CASSFSGLGTDTQYF,TRBV5-6,TRBJ2-3
CASSLLTGAGRGANEKLFF,TRBV5-5,TRBJ1-4
CASSPRVDGAGELFF,TRBV6-1,TRBJ2-2
CASSLRQGTEAFF,TRBV5-6,TRBJ1-1
CSARDLNRDIQYF,TRBV20-1,TRBJ2-4
CASSPRGQGPTSGYTF,TRBV12-3/TRBV12-4,TRBJ1-2
CASSQQGGAGGYTF,TRBV7-3,TRBJ1-2